A selection of T cell receptor beta chains follows, all from one sample in a study of neoadjuvant anti-PD-1 for oral cavity cancer. Profiling relied on immunoSEQ multiplex PCR, and the TCRdb table lists in-frame clones only, not all of them. The table records 55,000 to 80,000 clones, roughly nine tenths of them present only once. The source was PBMCs, collected after nivolumab (anti-PD-1) treatment. Every receptor here comes from a person between 40 and 85 years old with oral cavity squamous cell carcinoma. Each CDR3 is given with its conserved first and last residue. Fields, in order: V gene, J gene, D gene, CDR3 protein. A D gene is named only where the DNA matches it firmly.

>TRBV5-4|TRBJ1-3|NA
CASSPDISSGNTIYF
>TRBV27|TRBJ2-7|NA
CASSAGTREYF
>TRBV28|TRBJ2-7|TRBD2
CASSVTSGTYEQYF
>TRBV7-8|TRBJ2-7|TRBD2
CASSLLAGSSYEQYF
>TRBV5-1|TRBJ2-2|TRBD1
CASSYFWLPNRGRESGELFF
>TRBV6-1|TRBJ1-5|NA
CASSEVWRRRKNSNQPQHF
>TRBV6-4|TRBJ2-3|NA
CASSDAFRKSTDTQYF
>TRBV28|TRBJ1-1|TRBD1
CASSLVGQALNTEAFF
>TRBV7-9|TRBJ1-2|NA
CASSLARGHPGYTF
>TRBV2|TRBJ2-1|TRBD2
CASGGSGLAASHEQFF
>TRBV10-3|TRBJ2-7|TRBD2
CAISESTGGSYEQYF
>TRBV10-2|TRBJ1-2|TRBD1
CASSDTPGQGKHYGYTF
>TRBV6-5|TRBJ2-3|NA
CASSLGGPDTQYF
>TRBV27|TRBJ1-4|NA
CASSLVFLGRLGDGEKLFF
>TRBV10-3|TRBJ2-3|TRBD2
CAISERGGQGDTQYF
>TRBV9|TRBJ1-1|NA
CASSVDAGNTEAFF
>TRBV7-8|TRBJ1-6|NA
CASSPVGYNNSPLHF
>TRBV14|TRBJ1-3|NA
CASSQARRHRDSGNTIYF
>TRBV18|TRBJ1-4|NA
CASSPNQPGEGEKLFF
>TRBV4-1|TRBJ1-1|NA
CASSPDRRNTEAFF
>TRBV12-5|TRBJ2-7|NA
CASGSNSGRVTYEQYF
>TRBV7-9|TRBJ1-4|NA
CASSPPGTGGGEKLFF
>TRBV5-1|TRBJ1-5|NA
CASSLEGGSNQPQHF
>TRBV5-1|TRBJ1-1|NA
CASGLGSNTEAFF
>TRBV5-5|TRBJ1-5|TRBD1
CASSLATGGMNQPQHF
>TRBV28|TRBJ1-1|NA
CASRDRGQRNTEAFF
>TRBV6-5|TRBJ1-1|NA
CASSATAWGTEAFF
>TRBV4-1|TRBJ1-1|NA
CASSQGAFSVSEAFF
>TRBV29-1|TRBJ1-3|NA
CSSVWGNTIYF
>TRBV5-1|TRBJ2-1|NA
CASSSQGGVDNEQFF
>TRBV9|TRBJ2-5|NA
CASSVGGRETQYF
>TRBV7-8|TRBJ1-5|NA
CASSPEGTGNQPQHF
>TRBV5-6|TRBJ2-2|NA
CASSLGWAGELFF
>TRBV6-1|TRBJ1-4|NA
CASSEFEGNNEKLFF
>TRBV7-5|TRBJ2-2|NA
CARSLARRTGELFF
>TRBV2|TRBJ1-1|TRBD1
CASSEEGGGEAFF
>TRBV6-5|TRBJ1-1|NA
CASRYTHNLNTEAFF
>TRBV18|TRBJ1-1|NA
CASSMGRLRTEAFF
>TRBV6-6|TRBJ2-1|TRBD2
CASSGGGVYNEQFF
>TRBV12-5|TRBJ2-2|NA
CASGLGPNTGELFF
>TRBV13|TRBJ2-5|TRBD2
CASSYRTSGRSTQYF
>TRBV6-1|TRBJ2-2|NA
CASSPPGDTGELFF
>TRBV2|TRBJ2-3|NA
CASSVFADTDTQYF
>TRBV5-4|TRBJ1-3|NA
CASSLGGDTTGGNTIYF
>TRBV18|TRBJ1-2|NA
CASSPGTDYGYTF